Listed here are 23 T cell receptor beta chains from one sample, sequenced in a study of cytomegalovirus exposure and HLA in healthy donors. In the PCR, 60 Vbeta and 13 Jbeta primers were used. The method was immunoSEQ multiplex PCR; TCRdb's version includes in-frame clones alone and lacks a portion of them. This table holds more than 80,000 clones, roughly 80% found once. The material sequenced was PBMCs. The receptors were sampled from a man aged 45-65 years in good health and CMV-seronegative.

The gene calls are TRBV7-6 and TRBJ2-3; D might be TRBD1 (7 bases). Trimming removed 6 bases at V and 1 base at J, with 14 bases between. Germline CDR1 reads SGHVS; CDR2 reads FNYEAQ. The CDR3 extends over 15 amino acids. The CDR3 loop reads CASSSRGEGTDTQYF. The CDR3 bases are TGTGCCAGCAGTTCCAGGGGGGAGGGCACAGATACGCAGTATTTT.

This chain uses TRBV6-5 with TRBJ2-5, with D tentatively TRBD2 (5 bases). The CDR3 spans 13 residues. Trimming removed 7 bases from V and 11 bases from J, with 20 bases in between. Germline V gene lookup returns CDR1 MNHEY and CDR2 SVGAGI. The CDR3 loop is CASTKEPLRRQYF. DNA for the CDR3: TGTGCCAGCACCAAAGAGCCACTACGGAGGCAGTACTTC.

The chain has TRBV6-1 and TRBJ2-2; TRBD1 aligns across 10 bases. The CDR3 sequence is 16 residues long. The ends lost 4 bases at V and 3 bases at J; junction bases unmatched: 5. Germline CDR1 and CDR2: MNHNS and SASEGT. CDR3 sequence (DNA): TGTGCCAGCAGTGCCCGACAGGGGGCAGACACCGGGGAGCTGTTTTTT. Amino acid sequence: CASSARQGADTGELFF.

This clone came up a few times. The CDR3 here is CASSLSNAGVSSGANVLTF. The CDR3, as DNA: TGTGCCAGCAGTTTATCGAACGCAGGGGTTAGCTCTGGGGCCAACGTCCTGACTTTC. This sequence joins TRBV27 and TRBJ2-6, with a weak D call TRBD1 (6 bases). V lost 0 bases and J 0 bases, leaving 15 bases between the germline ends. The CDR3 loop spans 19 amino acids. Per germline, CDR1 MNHEY and CDR2 SMNVEV (reference sequence).

The chain has TRBV19 and TRBJ2-1; weak D call: TRBD2 (7 bases). CDR3 size: 15 residues. Trimming took off 10 bases at V and 0 bases at J, with 16 bases between the two ends. CDR1 is LNHDA, CDR2 SQIVND, per germline (reference sequence). CDR3 nucleotide sequence: TGTGCCACCGAAGGGGGGGTGAGCTCCTACAATGAGCAGTTCTTC. Residues: CATEGGVSSYNEQFF.

This clone occurred once. The chain is built from TRBV18 and TRBJ2-5, with TRBD1 identical over 8 bases. Germline V CDR1 and CDR2: KGHSH, LQKENI. Losses at the gene ends were 3 bases for V and 1 base for J; bases not matched to a gene: 4. The CDR3 covers 15 residues. CDR3 region: CASSPGQVPQETQYF. CDR3 coding DNA: TGTGCCAGCTCACCGGGACAGGTCCCCCAAGAGACCCAGTACTTC.

This clone was counted once. This CDR3 reads CASSRGNSPLHF. The CDR3 DNA reads as TGTGCCAGCAGCAGGGGCAATTCACCCCTCCACTTT. This chain uses TRBV7-3 with TRBJ1-6, with D maybe TRBD1 (5 bases). The CDR3 totals 12 residues. Germline lookup yields CDR1 SGHTA and CDR2 FQGTGA. The ends were cut back, 5 bases at V and 7 bases at J, with 6 bases in the middle. The full variable domain, with the rest looked up from reference TRBV7-3 and TRBJ1-6, is GAGVSQTPSNKVTEKGKYVELRCDPISGHTALYWYRQSLGQGPEFLIYFQGTGAADDSGLPNDRFFAVRPEGSVSTLKIQRTERGDSAVYLCASSRGNSPLHFGNGTRLTVT.

This clone was observed a single time. The chain is built from TRBV6-1 and TRBJ2-5, with D maybe TRBD1 (6 bases). Germline V lookup: CDR1 MNHNS, CDR2 SASEGT. The CDR3 covers 13 residues. Trimming cost V 6 bases and J 3 bases, with 11 bases left between them. CDR3 bases: TGTGCCAGCAGCGTGGCAGGGGAAGAGACCCAGTACTTC. It encodes CASSVAGEETQYF.

In DNA form, the CDR3 reads TGCGCCAGCAGTGAGTCCACTTCCCAAGAGACCCAGTACTTC. Amino acids: CASSESTSQETQYF. The V and J genes are TRBV10-1 and TRBJ2-5; D is undetermined. CDR3 length equals 14 residues. Trimming took 0 bases from V and 1 from J, leaving 6 bases between them. Germline V gene data show CDR1 as WNHNN and CDR2 as SYGVQD (reference sequence).

The chain uses TRBV10-3 and TRBJ1-6; TRBD1 might be the D (6 bases). Trimming removed 5 bases at V and 9 bases at J, with 20 bases between. In germline, CDR1 is ENHRY, CDR2 SYGVKD. The CDR3 loop spans 16 amino acids. The CDR3 DNA reads as TGTGCCATCAGTCTAGGAACAGGGTTGGGAGTTTCACCCCTCCACTTT. Translated, it gives CAISLGTGLGVSPLHF.

V usage is TRBV11-1 and J usage is TRBJ2-2; D is possibly TRBD1 (6 bases). CDR1 and CDR2 from the germline V gene are SGHAT and FQDESV (reference sequence). The CDR3 contains 14 residues. Trimming left V 0 bases short and J 5 bases short, with 7 bases between. The CDR3 bases are TGTGCCAGCAGCTTAGCCGGGACAACCGGGGAGCTGTTTTTT. Protein: CASSLAGTTGELFF.

J is TRBJ2-7 and V is TRBV5-1; D not resolved. CDR3 length equals 13 residues. Germline CDR1 SGHRS, CDR2 YFSETQ. The germline V and J ends were trimmed by 1 base and 4 bases, with 9 bases remaining between them. The DNA of the CDR3 is TGCGCCAGCAGCTTGATCGAGAGTTACGAGCAGTACTTC. This encodes CASSLIESYEQYF.

The chain employs TRBV5-3 and TRBJ2-4; no clear D. TRBV5-3 is assigned to the ORF class and has an uncertain function. Trimming stripped 3 bases from V and 0 bases from J, with 10 bases between. The length of the CDR3 is 15 residues. For the CDR3, the DNA is TGTGCCAGAAGCTGTACAATTCTAGCCAAAAACATTCAGTACTTC. Translated, it gives CARSCTILAKNIQYF.

A note on this clone: The same CDR3 can be traced to other DNA sequences in this sample. The chain couples TRBV2 to TRBJ1-1; 7 bases agree with TRBD1. Germline CDR1 SNHLY, CDR2 FYNNEI. The V and J ends lost 8 bases and 1 base, in that order; junction bases with no gene match: 10. This CDR3 spans 15 amino acids. CDR3 DNA sequence: TGTGCCAGCGCGTGGGACAGCGGAACGAACACTGAAGCTTTCTTT. Translation: CASAWDSGTNTEAFF.

This clone was counted between two and nine times. This chain joins TRBV6-1 and TRBJ2-5; 8 bases are shared with TRBD1. Germline V gene sequence: CDR1 MNHNS, CDR2 SASEGT. The CDR3 runs to 15 residues. V shed 5 bases, J shed 4 bases, and the junction held 9 bases outside the gene matches. The CDR3 here is CASSPQGALGETQYF. The CDR3 DNA sequence: TGTGCCAGCAGTCCCCAGGGGGCATTGGGAGAGACCCAGTACTTC.

There are a few counts of this clone. This chain connects TRBV6-5 to TRBJ2-5, with 8 nucleotides matching TRBD1. Germline V CDR1 and CDR2: MNHEY, SVGAGI. V gave up 5 bases and J gave up 4 bases; unmatched junction bases: 9. This CDR3 is built from 15 residues. CDR3 sequence reads: CASSPQGALGETQYF. CDR3 DNA sequence: TGTGCCAGCAGTCCCCAGGGGGCATTGGGAGAGACCCAGTACTTC.

About this clone itself: Other DNA variants within this sample encode the same CDR3. This rearrangement joins TRBV6-5 to TRBJ2-2; D may be TRBD1 (7 bases). From germline, CDR1 is MNHEY and CDR2 SVGAGI. V lost 4 bases and J 4 bases, leaving 13 bases between the germline ends. The CDR3 consists of 15 residues. CDR3 protein: CASSFGGGRTGELFF. The DNA for the CDR3 is TGTGCCAGCAGTTTTGGAGGGGGCCGCACCGGGGAGCTGTTTTTT.

This chain links TRBV6-1 with TRBJ1-2; TRBD1 might be the D (6 bases). Germline-derived CDR1 and CDR2 are MNHNS and SASEGT. With 5 bases removed from V and 8 bases from J, the gap between germline ends came to 15 bases. The CDR3 contains 13 residues. The CDR3 is CASSPRGGFGYTF. In DNA form, the CDR3 reads TGTGCCAGCAGTCCCCGAGGGGGTTTCGGCTACACCTTC.

V and J are TRBV30 and TRBJ1-1; the D gene is possibly TRBD1 (5 bases). Looked up from germline, CDR1 is GTSNPN and CDR2 is SVGIG (reference sequence). CDR3 size: 12 residues. Between the trimmed V and J ends, which lost 3 bases and 7 bases, there was a span of 12 bases. The DNA for the CDR3 is TGTGCCTGGAGGACAGTGGTATATGAAGCTTTCTTT. Encoded protein: CAWRTVVYEAFF.

The genes are TRBV5-1 and TRBJ1-2; 7 nucleotides agree with TRBD1. Germline lookup yields CDR1 SGHRS and CDR2 YFSETQ. The CDR3 consists of 15 residues. V gave up 3 bases and J gave up 6 bases; unmatched junction bases: 11. The DNA for the CDR3 is TGCGCCAGCAGCTGGGGGACAGTGGCGGGAAATGGCTACACCTTC. It encodes CASSWGTVAGNGYTF.

The chain has TRBV27 and TRBJ2-1; possibly TRBD2 for D (7 bases). Germline assignment: CDR1 MNHEY and CDR2 SMNVEV (reference sequence). CDR3 length equals 14 residues. Between the trimmed V and J ends, which lost 3 bases and 7 bases, there was a span of 13 bases. The CDR3 region has the DNA TGTGCCAGCAGTTTTATGGCGGGGGCAAATGAGCAGTTCTTC. It encodes CASSFMAGANEQFF.

V is TRBV28 and J is TRBJ2-3, with 12 bases identical to TRBD2. The CDR3 loop spans 14 amino acids. The junction had 3 bases not matched to a gene; V was cut back by 10 bases and J by 1 base. The germline gives CDR1 MDHEN, CDR2 SYDVKM. The CDR3 sequence is CATRLAGGTDTQYF. The CDR3 DNA reads TGTGCCACCCGACTAGCGGGGGGCACAGATACGCAGTATTTT. The full variable domain, with the rest looked up from reference TRBV28 and TRBJ2-3, is DVKVTQSSRYLVKRTGEKVFLECVQDMDHENMFWYRQDPGLGLRLIYFSYDVKMKEKGDIPEGYSVSREKKERFSLILESASTNQTSMYLCATRLAGGTDTQYFGPGTRLTVL.

The rearrangement joins TRBV6-6 to TRBJ2-2; 7 bases fit TRBD2. Germline values: CDR1 MNHNY, CDR2 SVGAGI (reference sequence). Trimming took 6 bases from V and 0 from J; bases not matched to a gene: 7. The CDR3 runs 16 residues. The CDR3 DNA reads as TGTGCCAGCAGACAGCCACTAGCGACGAACACCGGGGAGCTGTTTTTT. Protein: CASRQPLATNTGELFF.